The sample holds a few counts of the clone carrying this TCR beta chain. Its antigen is unknown. This sample was taken from a study of T cells in localized non-small cell lung cancer. Study-wide results and caveats: Uninvolved adjacent lung, not tumor, had the highest T cell clonality. Across samples, adjacent lung featured a median approximately 60 of the top 100 tumor clones. Multi-region tumor sequencing was not done, so intratumor heterogeneity could not be excluded. Longer overall survival was linked to higher blood T cell density.

V shed 4 bases, J shed 2 bases, and the junction held 9 bases outside the gene matches. The CDR3 contains 17 residues. Per the germline V gene, CDR1 is SGHTS and CDR2 is YDEGEE. Some clones are missing from TCRdb's copy, which holds only in-frame ones; the method was immunoSEQ multiplex PCR. Found here are 20,000 to 25,000 clones, about 85% of them singletons; the top ten hold roughly 20%. This clonotype originated in a man aged 35-75 years with stage II squamous cell lung carcinoma. The chain uses TRBV5-8 and TRBJ2-2, with 9 bases identical to TRBD1. The sample here was PBMCs, taken before any cancer treatment. This CDR3 reads CASSGTGSSDNTGELFF. CDR3 nucleotides: TGTGCCAGCAGCGGGACAGGGAGCTCGGACAACACCGGGGAGCTGTTTTTT.